This T cell receptor beta chain was retrieved from a study of radiation and T cells in renal cell carcinoma. Study at large: Nephrectomy followed 15 Gy stereotactic body radiation by 4 weeks.

V was pared by 6 bases and J by 0 bases, with 12 bases between. CDR1 and CDR2 from the germline V gene are MNHNY and SVGAGI (reference sequence). CDR3 size: 15 residues. Here immunoSEQ multiplex PCR was the method, and the copy in TCRdb shows in-frame clones only, minus some. In the table there are 100,000 to 150,000 clones, 88% of which are singletons. Time point: blood 2 weeks post-SBRT. Treatment here: 15 Gy SBRT to primary tumor, nephrectomy 4 weeks later. After SBRT, blood was collected at 2 and 4 weeks, plus baseline. Clear cell pathology was present in this patient's renal cell carcinoma. The sequence was obtained from a woman in her 70s with renal cell carcinoma. The V and J genes are TRBV6-6 and TRBJ1-3; no reliable D call. The sequencing used blood, collected from a patient whose treatment included radiotherapy and nephrectomy. The CDR3 protein is CASRSLTSSGNTIYF. CDR3 nucleotide sequence: TGTGCCAGCAGGTCTCTGACTTCCTCTGGAAACACCATATATTTT.